This passage covers 5 T cell receptor beta chains from one sample sequenced in a study of T cell repertoires in cytomegalovirus infection. No antigens are known for them. In TCRdb, the reads were re-called with MiXCR into one record per CDR3 protein. The repertoire consists of about 130,000 distinct CDR3 sequences, with 20% to 30% occurring once and the leading ten covering roughly 33%. Sequencing input: PBMCs, sequenced either directly or after in vitro stimulation (not recorded which). These receptors were collected from a human donor in good health (CMV status not recorded). Some clones in this sample may be carry-over from other donors' samples.

This clonotype came up many times. The V and J genes are TRBV7-2 and TRBJ1-2; tentative D call: TRBD1 (5 bases). This CDR3 contains 13 residues. Trimming shortened V by 1 base and J by 7 bases, and 10 bases separated the two germline ends. Germline V gene lookup returns CDR1 SGHTA and CDR2 FQGNSA. The CDR3, as DNA: TGTGCCAGCAGCTTAGAGAGGCAGGGTGGCTACACCTTC. Its translation: CASSLERQGGYTF.

This clonotype has at least ten counts. The chain combines TRBV7-2 with TRBJ2-5; 10 bases fit TRBD1. This CDR3 is 14 amino acids long. The V and J ends lost 5 bases and 4 bases, in that order; junction bases with no gene match: 4. The germline V gene encodes CDR1 SGHTA and CDR2 FQGNSA. DNA for the CDR3: TGTGCCAGCAGCCTGACAGGGGGCGGAGAGACCCAGTACTTC. Translated, it gives CASSLTGGGETQYF.

The sample holds a few counts of this clonotype. The chain joins TRBV18 to TRBJ1-1, with D possibly being TRBD1 (5 bases). Germline CDR1 and CDR2: KGHSH and LQKENI. V lost 3 bases to trimming and J lost 1 base, with 12 bases between them. This CDR3 has 15 amino acids. CDR3 residues: CASSPAGTSNTEAFF. The CDR3 nucleotides are TGTGCCAGCTCACCTGCCGGGACTTCGAACACTGAAGCTTTCTTT.

The V gene is TRBV19, the J gene TRBJ2-3, with TRBD2 matching 12 bases. This CDR3 spans 17 amino acids. With 4 bases clipped from V and 4 bases from J, the junction kept 9 bases outside the gene matches. CDR1 is LNHDA, CDR2 SQIVND, per germline (reference sequence). This CDR3 reads CASSTISGLAGSDTQYF. In nucleotides, the CDR3 is TGTGCCAGTAGTACAATCAGCGGACTAGCGGGATCAGATACGCAGTATTTT.

This chain joins TRBV11-2 and TRBJ1-1; D possibly corresponds to TRBD1 (6 bases). The CDR3 extends over 16 amino acids. V lost 8 bases and J 1 base, leaving 20 bases between the germline ends. The germline gives CDR1 SGHAT, CDR2 FQNNGV. CDR3 sequence: CASLRGGGATNTEAFF. The DNA for the CDR3 is TGTGCCAGCCTACGGGGAGGGGGGGCCACGAACACTGAAGCTTTCTTT.